The subject of this entry is one T cell receptor beta chain. Its specific antigen is unknown. Base-call qualities are not available, and no considerably larger clone is one nucleotide away. Receptor amplification or capture employed 5' RACE. Sequencer: Illumina HiSeq 2000. A universal primer binding site was introduced by template switching, and a unique molecular identifier was present in the final cDNA, enabling accurate counting of TCR cDNA molecules. Specific primers in the conserved constant-segment region were used to synthesize first-strand cDNA for TCR alpha and beta chains. Each cDNA library was double barcoded, with a SMART-Mk sample barcode plus Illumina barcodes, to control for contamination. Two successive PCR steps introduced TruSeq adapter sequences along with Illumina sample barcodes. Sequencing of the TCR alpha and beta cDNA libraries was done on the Illumina HiSeq platform using custom primers. As for the original processing: MiGEC processed the raw reads to extract unique molecular identifiers, while MiXCR was used to determine the CDR3 positions. Recombination models were inferred per individual with the repgenHMM and IGoR tools using an EM algorithm. Shared clonotype analysis was performed with the tcR package in R, normalizing sharing by the product of cloneset sizes. Out-of-frame nonproductive sequences were analyzed to study raw recombination free of thymic and clonal selection effects. The public reads were reprocessed in TCRdb via fastp at Q25 and MiXCR, keeping in-frame beta chains. Rows merge per CDR3 protein into single entries with the most common DNA and genes. TCRdb assigned the V and J calls; the authors' analysis was not used. The sample data list hundreds of thousands of distinct CDR3 sequences, and 20% to 25% of these were observed just once. The ten largest clones represent around 3% of the sample.

This entry belongs to a study of identical twins (TCRdb year 2016). Broadly, across the study: The study deep-sequenced TCR alpha and beta repertoires from monozygotic twins, unrelated adults of various ages and cord blood to test whether fetal clonotypes persist. To rule out contamination, the twin experiments were replicated at different times with different library preparation protocols.

All donors were healthy Caucasians. The twin cohort comprised three pairs of female monozygotic twins, all aged roughly 18 to 29 years. CD4+ and CD8+ T cell populations were isolated with positive isolation kits from Invitrogen. Trimming accounts for 5 bases at V and 9 bases at J, while the number of junction bases matched to no gene is 10. There are 16 amino acids in the CDR3, from cysteine to phenylalanine inclusive. Just CDR3 DNA is preserved here, 48 bases in frame from base 1. The study at large found these results: Excess twin sharing in beta out-of-frame sequences was weaker because fewer shared sequences lowered the signal-to-noise ratio. Abundant cord blood beta clonotypes had fewer insertions, young adult naive repertoires showed a similar but weaker trend, and memory repertoires showed no such trend. In monozygotic twins, out-of-frame TCR alpha sharing was systematically underestimated by recombination models, although the models agreed with sharing between unrelated individuals. Compared with coincidental sharing between unrelated individuals, an excess of low generation-probability sequences was observed among out-of-frame TCR alpha sequences shared between twins. Invariant T cells such as MAIT and iNKT could partly confound zero-insertion analyses, though diverse VJ usage argued against this for most clonotypes. Because the same donors could not be followed over many years, the conclusions depended on cross-sectional statistical analysis.

In addition, the sample was reused for a study of T cells expressing NK-cell markers. As the second publication notes: TCR beta-chain repertoires were profiled in sorted CD3+CD56+NKG2C+, CD3+CD56+NKG2C- and CD3+CD56-NKG2C+ T-cell subsets from seven or eight donors. Most of the eight sequenced donors were HCMV-seropositive and one was HCMV-seronegative. In several experiments an anti-gammadeltaTCR antibody was added to restrict sorting to alphabetaTCR-expressing T cells. In six donors, the dominant CD3+CD56+NKG2C+ clonotypes were among the top 10 CD8+ clonotypes and accounted for about 1.0-7.5% of CD8+ T cells. Those dominant clonotypes were again the most abundant among CD3+CD56-NKG2C+ cells in a handful of donors, at about 25-60.1%. Whether the expanded NKG2C-expressing T cell clones were specific for HCMV antigens remained unclear. All eight donors whose samples were sequenced were randomly selected healthy volunteers, three of them men and five women. To determine HCMV serostatus, a commercial ELISA kit was used to detect HCMV-specific IgG in serum. MIGEC handled demultiplexing of the reads and grouping by UMI, while MiTCR was used to assemble and quantify clonotypes. Only TCR cDNA sequences supported by at least two reads were kept to exclude erroneous sequences. The tcR package was used for downstream repertoire analysis, with clonotypes matched between fractions based on CDR3 nucleotide sequence plus V segment. VDJmatch was used to annotate antigen specificity against VDJdb, with one amino acid substitution in CDR3 allowed.

Sequenced material: CD4+ T cells sorted from blood. The receptor's source is a woman between 18 and 29 years old in good health. This sequence uses TRBV12-3 or TRBV12-4 and TRBJ2-1, with 13 bases matching TRBD2. The bases read TGTGCCAGCAGTCTCAGGACTAGCGGGGGTCGGATTGAGCAGTTCTTC. It translates as CASSLRTSGGRIEQFF.